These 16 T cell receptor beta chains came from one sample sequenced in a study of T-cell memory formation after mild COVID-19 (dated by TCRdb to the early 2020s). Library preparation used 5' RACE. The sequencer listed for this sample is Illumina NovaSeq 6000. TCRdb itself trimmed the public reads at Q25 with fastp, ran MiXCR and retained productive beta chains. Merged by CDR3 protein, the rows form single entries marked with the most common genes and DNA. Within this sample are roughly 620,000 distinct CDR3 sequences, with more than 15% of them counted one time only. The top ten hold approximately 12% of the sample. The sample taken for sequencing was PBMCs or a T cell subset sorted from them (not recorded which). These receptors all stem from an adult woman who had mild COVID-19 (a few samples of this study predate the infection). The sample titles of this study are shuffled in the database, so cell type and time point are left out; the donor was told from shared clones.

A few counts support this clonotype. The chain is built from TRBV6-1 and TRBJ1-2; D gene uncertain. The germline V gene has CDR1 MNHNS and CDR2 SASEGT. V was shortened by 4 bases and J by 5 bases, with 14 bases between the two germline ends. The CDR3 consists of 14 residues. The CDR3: CASSAGPERYGYTF. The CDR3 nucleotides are TGTGCCAGCAGTGCCGGACCGGAGAGATATGGCTACACCTTC.

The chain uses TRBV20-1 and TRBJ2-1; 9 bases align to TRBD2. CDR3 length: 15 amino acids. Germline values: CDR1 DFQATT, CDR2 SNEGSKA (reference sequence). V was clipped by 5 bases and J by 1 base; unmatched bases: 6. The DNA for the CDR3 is TGCAGTGCTCTATCGCGGGGGGGGTCCTACAATGAGCAGTTCTTC. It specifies CSALSRGGSYNEQFF.

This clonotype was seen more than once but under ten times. CDR3 nucleotide sequence: TGCGCCAGCAGCTGGGTAGCGGGGTTCTACAATGAGCAGTTCTTC. It encodes CASSWVAGFYNEQFF. This chain links TRBV5-1 with TRBJ2-1; 8 positions agree with TRBD2. Germline-derived CDR1 and CDR2 are SGHRS and YFSETQ. V shed 3 bases and J 3 bases; nucleotides not matched to a gene: 5. The CDR3 length is 15 residues.

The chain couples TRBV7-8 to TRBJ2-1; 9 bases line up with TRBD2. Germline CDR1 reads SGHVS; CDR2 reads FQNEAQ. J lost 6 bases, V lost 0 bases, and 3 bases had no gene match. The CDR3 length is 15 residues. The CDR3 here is CASSLAAGGSNEQFF. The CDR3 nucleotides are TGTGCCAGCAGCTTAGCAGCGGGAGGAAGCAATGAGCAGTTCTTC.

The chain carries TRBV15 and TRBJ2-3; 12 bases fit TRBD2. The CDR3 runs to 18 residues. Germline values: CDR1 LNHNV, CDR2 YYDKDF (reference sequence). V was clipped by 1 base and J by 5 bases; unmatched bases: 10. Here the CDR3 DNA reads TGTGCCACCAGCAGAGGGGCTCTAGCGGGGGGGCAGGGAGATACGCAGTATTTT. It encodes CATSRGALAGGQGDTQYF.

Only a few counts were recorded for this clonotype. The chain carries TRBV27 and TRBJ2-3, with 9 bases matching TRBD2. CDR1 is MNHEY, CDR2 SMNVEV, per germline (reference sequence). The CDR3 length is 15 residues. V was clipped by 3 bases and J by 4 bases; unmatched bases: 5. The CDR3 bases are TGTGCCAGCAGTTTTAGCGGGGGATACCCAGATACGCAGTATTTT. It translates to CASSFSGGYPDTQYF.

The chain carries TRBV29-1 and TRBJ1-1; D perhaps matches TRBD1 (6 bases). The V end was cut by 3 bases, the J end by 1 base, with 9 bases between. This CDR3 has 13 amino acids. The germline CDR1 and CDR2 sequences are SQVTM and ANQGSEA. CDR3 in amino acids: CSVDPDRNTEAFF. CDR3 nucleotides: TGCAGCGTTGATCCGGACAGGAACACTGAAGCTTTCTTT.

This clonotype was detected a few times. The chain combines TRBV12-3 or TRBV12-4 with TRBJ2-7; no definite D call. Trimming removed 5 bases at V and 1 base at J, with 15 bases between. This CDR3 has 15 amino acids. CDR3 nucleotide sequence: TGTGCCAGCAGTAGGAAAGGTTGGGGTTCCTACGAGCAGTACTTC. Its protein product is CASSRKGWGSYEQYF.

Written as DNA, the CDR3 is TGTGCCAGCAGCTTGGCGCCAGGGGGCGGTGAAAAACTGTTTTTT. This encodes CASSLAPGGGEKLFF. This chain joins TRBV5-5 and TRBJ1-4; 8 bases line up with TRBD1. The germline gives CDR1 SGHKS, CDR2 YYEKEE (reference sequence). V shed 0 bases and J 7 bases; nucleotides not matched to a gene: 5. The CDR3 spans 15 residues.

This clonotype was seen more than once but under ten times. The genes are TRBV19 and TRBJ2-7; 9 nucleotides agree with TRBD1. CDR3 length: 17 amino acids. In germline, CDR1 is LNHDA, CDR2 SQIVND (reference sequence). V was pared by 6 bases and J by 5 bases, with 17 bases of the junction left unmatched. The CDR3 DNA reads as TGTGCCAGTAGCCCTTCGGCCCGCTTTAACAGGGGGCACGAGCAGTACTTC. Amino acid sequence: CASSPSARFNRGHEQYF.

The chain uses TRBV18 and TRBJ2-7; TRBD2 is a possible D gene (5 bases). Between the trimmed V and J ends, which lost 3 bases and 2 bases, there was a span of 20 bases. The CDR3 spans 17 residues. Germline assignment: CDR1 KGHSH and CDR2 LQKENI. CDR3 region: CASSPTTRLLGAYEQYF. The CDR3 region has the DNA TGTGCCAGCTCACCGACGACACGGCTACTCGGGGCCTACGAGCAGTACTTC.

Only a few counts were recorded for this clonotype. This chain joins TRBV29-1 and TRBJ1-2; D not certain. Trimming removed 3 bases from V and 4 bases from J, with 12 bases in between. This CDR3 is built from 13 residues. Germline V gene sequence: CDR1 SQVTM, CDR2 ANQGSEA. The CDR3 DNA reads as TGCAGCGTTGAGCAACAGCGGAGCTATGGCTACACCTTC. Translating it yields CSVEQQRSYGYTF.

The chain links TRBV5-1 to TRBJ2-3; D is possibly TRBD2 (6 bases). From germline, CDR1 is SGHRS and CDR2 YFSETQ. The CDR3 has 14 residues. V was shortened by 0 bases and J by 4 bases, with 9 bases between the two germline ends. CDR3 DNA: TGCGCCAGCAGCTTGGCGGGAGTCCCAGATACGCAGTATTTT. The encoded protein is CASSLAGVPDTQYF.

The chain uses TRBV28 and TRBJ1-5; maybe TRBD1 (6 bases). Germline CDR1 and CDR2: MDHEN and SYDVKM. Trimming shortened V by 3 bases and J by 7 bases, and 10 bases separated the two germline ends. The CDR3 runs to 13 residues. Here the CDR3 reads CASSFSGQQPQHF. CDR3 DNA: TGTGCCAGCAGTTTTTCTGGACAGCAGCCCCAGCATTTT.

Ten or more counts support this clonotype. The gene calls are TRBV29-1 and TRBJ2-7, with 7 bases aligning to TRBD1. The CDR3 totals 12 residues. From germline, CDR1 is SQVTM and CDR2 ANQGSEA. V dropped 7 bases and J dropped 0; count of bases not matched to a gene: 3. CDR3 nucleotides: TGCAGCGCTGGGACAGACTCCTACGAGCAGTACTTC. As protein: CSAGTDSYEQYF.

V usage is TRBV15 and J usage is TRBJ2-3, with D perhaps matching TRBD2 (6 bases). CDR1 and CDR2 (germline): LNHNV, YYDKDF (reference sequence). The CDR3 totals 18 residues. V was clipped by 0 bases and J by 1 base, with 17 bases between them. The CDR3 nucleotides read TGTGCCACCAGCAGAGATACTCAGACGGGAGTGGGCACAGATACGCAGTATTTT. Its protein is CATSRDTQTGVGTDTQYF.